Each of the 14 T cell receptor beta chains below was sequenced from the same sample in a study of cytomegalovirus exposure and HLA in healthy donors. The PCR used 60 Vbeta and 13 Jbeta primers. Using immunoSEQ multiplex PCR, the repertoire was profiled, and TCRdb retains in-frame clones only, with some absent. The sample holds 110,000 to 150,000 clones; 60% to 80% are singletons and the top ten take approximately 1%. The sample was PBMCs. The source is a man between 18 and 29 years old in good health and CMV-seronegative.

This clone was recorded a few times. The J gene is TRBJ2-7, the V gene TRBV13; 7 nucleotides line up with TRBD1. Losses at the gene ends were 7 bases for V and 0 bases for J; bases not matched to a gene: 9. Germline-derived CDR1 and CDR2 are PRHDT and FYEKMQ (reference sequence). The CDR3 has 15 amino acids. The DNA of the CDR3 is TGTGCCAGCAACGTACAGGGGAAAAACTCCTACGAGCAGTACTTC. This encodes CASNVQGKNSYEQYF.

This clone has more than one count but fewer than ten. V usage is TRBV7-6 and J usage is TRBJ1-5; unclear D gene. V was trimmed by 2 bases and J by 2 bases, leaving 7 bases between them. The CDR3 length is 14 residues. Per germline, CDR1 SGHVS and CDR2 FNYEAQ. The CDR3 here is CASSLLEGNQPQHF. The CDR3 nucleotides are TGTGCCAGCAGCTTACTCGAGGGCAATCAGCCCCAGCATTTT.

The chain carries TRBV12-5 and TRBJ2-2, with TRBD1 identical over 8 bases. V shed 9 bases, J shed 5 bases, and the junction held 8 bases outside the gene matches. Germline CDR1 LGHNT, CDR2 FRNRAP. The length of the CDR3 is 14 residues. The CDR3 here is CASHRTGLTGELFF. CDR3 coding DNA: TGTGCTAGCCATCGGACAGGGTTGACCGGGGAGCTGTTTTTT.

This clone has more than one count but fewer than ten. The chain uses TRBV6-6 and TRBJ1-1; D remains unclear. V gave up 6 bases and J gave up 0 bases, with 14 bases separating them. The CDR3 is 15 amino acids. Germline CDR1 is MNHNY and CDR2 is SVGAGI (reference sequence). CDR3 bases: TGTGCCAGCAGGTCGCCGGGTCCTATGAACACTGAAGCTTTCTTT. This translates into CASRSPGPMNTEAFF.

This clone was detected only a few times. The chain links TRBV6-5 to TRBJ1-1; D is unclear. Germline assignment: CDR1 MNHEY and CDR2 SVGAGI. The length of the CDR3 is 14 residues. The V end lost 0 bases, the J end lost 5 bases, and 10 bases lay between the germline ends. The CDR3 DNA is TGTGCCAGCAGTTACTCCCTCCGCGGAACTGAAGCTTTCTTT. Protein sequence: CASSYSLRGTEAFF.

V usage is TRBV7-2 and J usage is TRBJ1-1; 8 bases line up with TRBD1. The CDR3 totals 14 residues. CDR1 is SGHTA and CDR2 is FQGNSA in the germline V gene. V lost 5 bases to trimming and J lost 5 bases; unmatched junction nucleotides: 7. The CDR3 nucleotides are TGTGCCAGCAGCCTAATACAGGGGGTAACTGAAGCTTTCTTT. Protein sequence: CASSLIQGVTEAFF.

The V call is TRBV30, the J call TRBJ1-1, with 7 bases lining up with TRBD1. Germline V lookup: CDR1 GTSNPN, CDR2 SVGIG (reference sequence). V lost 3 bases, J lost 4 bases, and 8 bases stayed unmatched. The CDR3 spans 14 residues. CDR3 sequence: CAWSGTAPSTEAFF. The CDR3 DNA sequence: TGTGCCTGGAGCGGGACAGCCCCGAGCACTGAAGCTTTCTTT.

CDR3 bases: TGTGCCAGCGCCCCGGGACAGGGGTTAGAAAAACTGTTTTTT. Translation gives CASAPGQGLEKLFF. The J gene is TRBJ1-4, the V gene TRBV4-2; 10 nucleotides match TRBD1. J gave up 8 bases and V 8 bases, and 8 bases lay outside the gene matches. The CDR3 runs 14 residues. Germline CDR1 is LGHNA and CDR2 is YNFKEQ.

In the case of this clone: Germline is not matched at one junction end, which may reflect a read error. The rearrangement links TRBV5-1 to TRBJ2-6; D is ambiguous. This CDR3 spans 15 amino acids. Germline CDR1 SGHRS, CDR2 YFSETQ. The DNA for the CDR3 is TGCGCCGGCAGCCTCCCCGCGGCCGGGGCCAACGTCCTGACTTTC. Translation gives CAGSLPAAGANVLTF.

This sequence joins TRBV19 and TRBJ2-2; TRBD2 aligns across 10 bases. The J segment lost 6 bases and the V segment lost 7 bases, leaving 5 bases of the junction unmatched. The CDR3 runs to 14 residues. The germline CDR1 and CDR2 sequences are LNHDA and SQIVND (reference sequence). The CDR3 DNA sequence: TGTGCCAGTACGGTAGCGGGGGGTGCCGGGGAGCTGTTTTTT. This encodes CASTVAGGAGELFF. Full variable domain (missing parts from reference TRBV19 and TRBJ2-2): DGGITQSPKYLFRKEGQNVTLSCEQNLNHDAMYWYRQDPGQGLRLIYYSQIVNDFQKGDIAEGYSVSREKKESFPLTVTSAQKNPTAFYLCASTVAGGAGELFFGEGSRLTVL.

V is TRBV6-5 and J is TRBJ1-4; possibly TRBD1 for D (5 bases). V was trimmed by 6 bases and J by 8 bases, leaving 13 bases between them. This CDR3 is built from 13 residues. The germline gives CDR1 MNHEY, CDR2 SVGAGI. The CDR3 region has the DNA TGTGCCAGCAGGCCTCAGGGTAGGGAAAAACTGTTTTTT. Translating gives CASRPQGREKLFF.

Note on this clone: An end of the junction differs from the germline gene, which may be a read error. Written as DNA, the CDR3 is TGTTCCAGCAGCACCGGACTCTATGGCTACACCTTC. It specifies CSSSTGLYGYTF. The chain carries TRBV7-9 and TRBJ1-2; no clear D. This CDR3 contains 12 residues. The germline V gene has CDR1 SEHNR and CDR2 FQNEAQ (reference sequence).

This chain connects TRBV7-9 to TRBJ1-6, with no clear D. The length of the CDR3 is 14 residues. The V gene's germline CDR1 is SEHNR and CDR2 FQNEAQ (reference sequence). CDR3 amino acids: CSFSRGPNNSPLHF. CDR3 bases: TGTTCCTTCTCTAGAGGCCCGAATAATTCACCCCTCCACTTT. Filled out from reference TRBV7-9 and TRBJ1-6, the complete variable domain reads DTGVSQNPRHKITKRGQNVTFRCDPISEHNRLYWYRQTLGQGPEFLTYFQNEAQLEKSRLLSDRFSAERPKGSFSTLEIQRTEQGDSAMYLCSFSRGPNNSPLHFGNGTRLTVT.

This clone was seen more than once but under ten times. The V gene is TRBV4-3, the J gene TRBJ1-1; tentative D call: TRBD1 (5 bases). The CDR3 contains 15 residues. V was pared by 1 base and J by 3 bases, with 12 bases between. Per the germline V gene, CDR1 is LGHNA and CDR2 is YSLEER. CDR3 residues: CASSQAWDSDTEAFF. DNA of the CDR3: TGCGCCAGCAGCCAAGCGTGGGACTCAGACACTGAAGCTTTCTTT.